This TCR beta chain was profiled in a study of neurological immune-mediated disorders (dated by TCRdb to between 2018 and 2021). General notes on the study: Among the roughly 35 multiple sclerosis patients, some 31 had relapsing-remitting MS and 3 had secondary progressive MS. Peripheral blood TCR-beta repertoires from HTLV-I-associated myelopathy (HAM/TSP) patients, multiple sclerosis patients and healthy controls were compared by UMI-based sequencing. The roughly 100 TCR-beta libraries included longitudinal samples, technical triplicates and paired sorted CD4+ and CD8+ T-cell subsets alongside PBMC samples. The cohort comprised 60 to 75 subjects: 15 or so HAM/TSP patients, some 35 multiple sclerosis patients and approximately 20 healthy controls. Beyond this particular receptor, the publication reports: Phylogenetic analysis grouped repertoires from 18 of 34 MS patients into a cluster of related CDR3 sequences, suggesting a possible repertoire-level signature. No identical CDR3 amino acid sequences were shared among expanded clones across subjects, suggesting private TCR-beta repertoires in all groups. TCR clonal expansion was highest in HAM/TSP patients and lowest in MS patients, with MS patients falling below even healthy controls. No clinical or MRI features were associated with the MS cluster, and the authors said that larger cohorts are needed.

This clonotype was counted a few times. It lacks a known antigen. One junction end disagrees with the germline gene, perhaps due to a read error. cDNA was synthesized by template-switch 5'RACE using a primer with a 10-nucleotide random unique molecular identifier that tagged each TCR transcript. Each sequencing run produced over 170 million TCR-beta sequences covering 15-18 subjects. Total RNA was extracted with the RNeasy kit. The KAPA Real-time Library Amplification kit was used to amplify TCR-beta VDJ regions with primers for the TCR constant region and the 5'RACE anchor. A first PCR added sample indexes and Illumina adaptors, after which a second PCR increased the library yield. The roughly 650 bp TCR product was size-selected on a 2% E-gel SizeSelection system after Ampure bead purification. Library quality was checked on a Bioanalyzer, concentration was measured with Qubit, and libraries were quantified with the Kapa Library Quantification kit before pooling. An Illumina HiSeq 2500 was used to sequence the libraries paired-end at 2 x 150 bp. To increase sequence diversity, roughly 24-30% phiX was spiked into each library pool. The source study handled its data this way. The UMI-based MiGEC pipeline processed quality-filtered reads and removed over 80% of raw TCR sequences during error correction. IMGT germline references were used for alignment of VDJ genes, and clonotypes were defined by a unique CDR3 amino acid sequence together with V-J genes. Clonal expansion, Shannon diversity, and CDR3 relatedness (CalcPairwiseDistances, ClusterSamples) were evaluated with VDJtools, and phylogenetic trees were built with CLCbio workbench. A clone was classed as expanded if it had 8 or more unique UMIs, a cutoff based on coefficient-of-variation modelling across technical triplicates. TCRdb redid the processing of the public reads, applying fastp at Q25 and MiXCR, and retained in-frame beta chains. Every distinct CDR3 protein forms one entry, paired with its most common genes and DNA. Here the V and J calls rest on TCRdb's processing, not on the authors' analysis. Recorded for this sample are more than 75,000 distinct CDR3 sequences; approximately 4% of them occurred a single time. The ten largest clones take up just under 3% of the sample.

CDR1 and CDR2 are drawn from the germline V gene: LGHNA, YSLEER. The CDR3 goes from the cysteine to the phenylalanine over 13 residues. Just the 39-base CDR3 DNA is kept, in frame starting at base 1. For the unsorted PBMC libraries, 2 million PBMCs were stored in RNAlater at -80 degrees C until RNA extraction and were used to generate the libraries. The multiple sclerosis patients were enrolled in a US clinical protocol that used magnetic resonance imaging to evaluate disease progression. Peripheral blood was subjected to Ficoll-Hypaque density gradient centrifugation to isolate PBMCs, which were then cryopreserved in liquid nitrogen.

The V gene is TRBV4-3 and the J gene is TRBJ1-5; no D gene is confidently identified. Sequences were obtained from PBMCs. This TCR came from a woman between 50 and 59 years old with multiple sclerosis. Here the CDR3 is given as CASSQERSKTQNF. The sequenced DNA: TGCGCCAGCAGCCAAGAAAGGAGTAAGACCCAGAATTTT.